This T cell receptor (beta chain) was obtained from a study of blood T cell repertoires in COVID-19. The CDR3 runs 13 residues. Germline trimming cut 6 bases from V and 5 bases from J; bases unmatched to any gene: 4. From germline, CDR1 is MNHEY and CDR2 SVGAGI. Sequencing was performed with immunoSEQ multiplex PCR; in TCRdb, only in-frame clones are kept and a portion is missing. The table lists 140,000 to 150,000 clones, 84% of them singletons. Sequencing used PBMCs or T cells enriched from blood (not recorded which). This clonotype was sampled from a woman aged 45-65 years who had been exposed to COVID-19. The chain couples TRBV6-5 to TRBJ1-2, with 9 bases aligning to TRBD1. Written as DNA, the CDR3 is TGTGCCAGCAGATTGGGACAGGGATATGGCTACACCTTC. Its translation is CASRLGQGYGYTF.